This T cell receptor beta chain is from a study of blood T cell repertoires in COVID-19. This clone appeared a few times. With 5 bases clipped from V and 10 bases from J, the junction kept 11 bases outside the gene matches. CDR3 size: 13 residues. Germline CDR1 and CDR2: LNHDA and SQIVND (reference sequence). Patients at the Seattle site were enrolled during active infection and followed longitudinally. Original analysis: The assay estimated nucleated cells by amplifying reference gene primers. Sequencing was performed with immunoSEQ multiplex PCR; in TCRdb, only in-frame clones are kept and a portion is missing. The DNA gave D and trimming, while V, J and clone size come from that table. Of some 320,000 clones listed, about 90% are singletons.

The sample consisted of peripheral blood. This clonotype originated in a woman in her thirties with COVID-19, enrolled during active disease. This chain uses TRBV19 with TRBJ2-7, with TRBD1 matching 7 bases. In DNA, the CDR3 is TGTGCCAGTAGTCCCCGGGACAGAAAGCTACAGTACTTC. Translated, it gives CASSPRDRKLQYF.